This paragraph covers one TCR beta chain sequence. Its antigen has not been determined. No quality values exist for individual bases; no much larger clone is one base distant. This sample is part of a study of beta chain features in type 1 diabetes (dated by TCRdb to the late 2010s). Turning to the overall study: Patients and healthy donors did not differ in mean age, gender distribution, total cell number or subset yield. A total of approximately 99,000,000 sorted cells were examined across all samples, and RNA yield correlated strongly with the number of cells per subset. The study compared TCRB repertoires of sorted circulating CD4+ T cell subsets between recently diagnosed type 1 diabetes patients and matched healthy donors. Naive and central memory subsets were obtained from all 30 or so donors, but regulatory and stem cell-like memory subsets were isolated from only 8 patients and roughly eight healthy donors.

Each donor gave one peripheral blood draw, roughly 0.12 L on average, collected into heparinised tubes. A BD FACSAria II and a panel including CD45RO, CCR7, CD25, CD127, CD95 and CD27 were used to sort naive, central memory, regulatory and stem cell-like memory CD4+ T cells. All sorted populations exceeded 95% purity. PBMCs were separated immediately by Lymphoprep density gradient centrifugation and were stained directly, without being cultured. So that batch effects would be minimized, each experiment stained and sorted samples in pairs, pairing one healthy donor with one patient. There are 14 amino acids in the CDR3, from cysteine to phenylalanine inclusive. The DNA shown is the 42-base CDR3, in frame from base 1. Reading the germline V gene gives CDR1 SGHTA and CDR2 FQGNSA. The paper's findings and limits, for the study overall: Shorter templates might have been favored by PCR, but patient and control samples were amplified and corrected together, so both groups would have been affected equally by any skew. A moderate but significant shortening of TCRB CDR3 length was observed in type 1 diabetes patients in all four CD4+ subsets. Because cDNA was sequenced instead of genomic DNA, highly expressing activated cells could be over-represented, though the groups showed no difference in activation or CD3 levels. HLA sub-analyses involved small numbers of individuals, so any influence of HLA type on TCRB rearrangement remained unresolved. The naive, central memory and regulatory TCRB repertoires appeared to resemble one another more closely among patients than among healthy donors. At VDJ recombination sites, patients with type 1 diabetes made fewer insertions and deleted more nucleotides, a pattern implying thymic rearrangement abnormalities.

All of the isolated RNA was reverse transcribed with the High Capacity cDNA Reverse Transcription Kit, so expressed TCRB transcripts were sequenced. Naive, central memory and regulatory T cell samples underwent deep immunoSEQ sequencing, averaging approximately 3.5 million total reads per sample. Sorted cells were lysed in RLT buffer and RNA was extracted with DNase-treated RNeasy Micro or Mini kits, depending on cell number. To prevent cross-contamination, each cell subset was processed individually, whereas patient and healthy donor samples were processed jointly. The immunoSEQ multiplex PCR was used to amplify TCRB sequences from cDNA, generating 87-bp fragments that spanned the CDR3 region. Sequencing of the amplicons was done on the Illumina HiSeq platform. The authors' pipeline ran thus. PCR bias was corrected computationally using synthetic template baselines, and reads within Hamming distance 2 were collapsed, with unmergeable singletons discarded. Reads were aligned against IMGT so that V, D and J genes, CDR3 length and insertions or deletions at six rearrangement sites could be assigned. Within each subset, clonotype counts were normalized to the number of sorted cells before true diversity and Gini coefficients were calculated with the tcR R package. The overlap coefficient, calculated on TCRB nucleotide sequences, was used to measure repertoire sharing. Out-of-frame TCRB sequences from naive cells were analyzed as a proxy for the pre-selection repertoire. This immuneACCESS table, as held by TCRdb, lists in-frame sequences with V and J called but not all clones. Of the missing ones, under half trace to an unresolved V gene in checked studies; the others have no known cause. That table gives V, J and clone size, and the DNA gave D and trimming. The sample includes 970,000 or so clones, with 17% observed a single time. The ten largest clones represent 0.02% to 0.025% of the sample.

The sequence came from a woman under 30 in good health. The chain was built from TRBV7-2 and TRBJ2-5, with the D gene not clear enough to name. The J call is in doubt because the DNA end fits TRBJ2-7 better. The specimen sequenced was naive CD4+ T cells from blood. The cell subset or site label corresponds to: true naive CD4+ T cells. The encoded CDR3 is CASSPQPGNYEQYF. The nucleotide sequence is TGTGCCAGCAGCCCACAGCCGGGCAACTACGAGCAGTACTTC.